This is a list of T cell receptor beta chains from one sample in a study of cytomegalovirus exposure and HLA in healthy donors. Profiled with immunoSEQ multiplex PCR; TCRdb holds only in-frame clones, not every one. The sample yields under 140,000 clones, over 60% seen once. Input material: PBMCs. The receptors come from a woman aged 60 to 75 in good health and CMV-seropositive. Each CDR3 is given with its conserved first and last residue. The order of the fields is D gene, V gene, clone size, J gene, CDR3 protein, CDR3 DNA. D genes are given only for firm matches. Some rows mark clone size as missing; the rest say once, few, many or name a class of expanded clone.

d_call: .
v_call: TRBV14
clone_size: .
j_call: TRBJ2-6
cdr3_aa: CASSVSGANVLTF
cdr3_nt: TGTGCCAGCTCGGTTTCTGGGGCCAACGTCCTGACTTTC

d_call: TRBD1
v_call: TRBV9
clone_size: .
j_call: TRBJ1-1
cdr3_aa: CASSGAGTGGVRTEAFF
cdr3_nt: TGTGCCAGCAGCGGGGCCGGGACAGGGGGCGTTCGGACTGAAGCTTTCTTT

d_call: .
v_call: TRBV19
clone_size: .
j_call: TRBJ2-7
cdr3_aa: CASRNSGNPYEQYF
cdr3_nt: TGTGCCAGTAGAAACTCCGGGAATCCCTACGAGCAGTACTTC

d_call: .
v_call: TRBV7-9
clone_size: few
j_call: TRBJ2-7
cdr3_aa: CSSSLASRSDEQYF
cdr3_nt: TGTTCCAGCAGCTTAGCTTCTCGGTCTGACGAGCAGTACTTC

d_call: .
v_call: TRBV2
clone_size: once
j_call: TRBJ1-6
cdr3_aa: CASRINSFSNSPLHF
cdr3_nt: TGTGCCAGCAGAATCAACAGCTTCTCTAATTCACCCCTCCACTTT

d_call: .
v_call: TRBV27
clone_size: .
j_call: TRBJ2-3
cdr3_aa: CASSLRAGGTDTQYF
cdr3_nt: TGTGCCAGCAGTTTACGGGCAGGGGGCACAGATACGCAGTATTTT

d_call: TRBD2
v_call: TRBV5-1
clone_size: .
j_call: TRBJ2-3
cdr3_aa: CASSLTGTSADTQYF
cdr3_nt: TGCGCCAGCAGCTTAACCGGGACTAGCGCAGATACGCAGTATTTT

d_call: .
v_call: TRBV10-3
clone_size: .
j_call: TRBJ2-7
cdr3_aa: CAISENRENGEQYF
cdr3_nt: TGTGCCATCAGTGAAAACAGGGAAAATGGCGAGCAGTACTTC

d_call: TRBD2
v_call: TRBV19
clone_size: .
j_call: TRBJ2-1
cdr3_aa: CASSISGTSGNNEQFF
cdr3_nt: TGTGCCAGTAGTATCAGTGGGACTAGCGGTAACAATGAGCAGTTCTTC

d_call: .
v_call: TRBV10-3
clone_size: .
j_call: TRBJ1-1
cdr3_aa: CAISESQATEAFF
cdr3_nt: TGTGCCATCAGTGAGTCACAGGCCACTGAAGCTTTCTTT

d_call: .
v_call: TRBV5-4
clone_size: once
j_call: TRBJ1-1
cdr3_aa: CASSQTASLMNTEAFF
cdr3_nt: TGTGCCAGCAGCCAGACAGCTTCCCTTATGAACACTGAAGCTTTCTTT

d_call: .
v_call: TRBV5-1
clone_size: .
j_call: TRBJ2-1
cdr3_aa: CASSPRLQRISYNEQFF
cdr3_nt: TGCGCCAGCAGTCCACGACTACAGCGGATATCCTACAATGAGCAGTTCTTC

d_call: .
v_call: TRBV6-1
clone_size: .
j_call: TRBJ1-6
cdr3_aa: CASGYRDNSPLHF
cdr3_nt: TGTGCCAGCGGATACAGAGATAATTCACCCCTCCACTTT

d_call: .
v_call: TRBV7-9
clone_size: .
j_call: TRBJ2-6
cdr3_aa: CASSFRGSGANVLTF
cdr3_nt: TGTGCCAGCAGCTTTCGGGGCTCTGGGGCCAACGTCCTGACTTTC